The present T cell receptor beta chain was sequenced within a study of breast tumors, draining lymph nodes, adjacent tissues. Overall study findings and caveats: Luminal-like breast cancer showed significantly greater tumor-nontumor repertoire similarity than basal-like breast cancer did. That most tumor T cells come from lymph nodes remained unproven.

In the case of this clonotype: Its antigen remains unknown.

Germline CDR1 DFQATT, CDR2 SNEGSKA (reference sequence). The CDR3 consists of 16 residues. V lost 3 bases, J lost 3 bases, and 17 bases lay in between. In TCRdb, the multiplex PCR reads were re-called with MiXCR into one record per CDR3 protein. The sample gives about 6,600 distinct CDR3 sequences, about 40% of which show up once; about 42% is in the top ten. This clonotype originated in a female donor with breast cancer. Some clones in this sample may be carry-over from other donors' samples. Material: tumor-adjacent breast tissue. The chain carries TRBV20-1 and TRBJ2-2; D possibly corresponds to TRBD2 (6 bases). CDR3 loop: CSASPLGGVDTGELFF. CDR3 DNA: TGCAGTGCTAGTCCCTTGGGGGGTGTGGACACCGGGGAGCTGTTTTTT.